The next 27 T cell receptor beta chains were all read from a single sample in a study of cytomegalovirus exposure and HLA in healthy donors. Primers: 60 Vbeta forward and 13 Jbeta reverse. Only in-frame clones appear in the TCRdb table, and some are missing; sequencing was by immunoSEQ multiplex PCR. The table has hundreds of thousands of clones, approximately 90% seen once; the top ten hold 2% to 3%. The specimen was PBMCs. These receptors all come from a woman aged 18-35 years in good health and CMV-seronegative.

This chain links TRBV6-1 with TRBJ1-1; D perhaps matches TRBD1 (5 bases). The CDR3 covers 13 residues. The germline gives CDR1 MNHNS, CDR2 SASEGT. Trimming shortened V by 3 bases and J by 4 bases, and 9 bases separated the two germline ends. The CDR3 nucleotides read TGTGCCAGCAGTGAGGCGGGGGTCACTGAAGCTTTCTTT. Encoded protein: CASSEAGVTEAFF.

The V gene is TRBV5-1, the J gene TRBJ2-1; 12 positions agree with TRBD2. V shed 0 bases and J 9 bases; nucleotides not matched to a gene: 4. This CDR3 region has 15 residues. Germline V gene lookup returns CDR1 SGHRS and CDR2 YFSETQ. The CDR3 nucleotides are TGCGCCAGCAGCTTGGGGACTAGCGGGGCGGGTGAGCAGTTCTTC. Translating it yields CASSLGTSGAGEQFF.

The chain joins TRBV5-6 to TRBJ2-7; 7 bases align to TRBD1. The junction had 6 bases not matched to a gene; V was cut back by 4 bases and J by 5 bases. CDR1 and CDR2 (germline): SGHDT, YYEEEE. The CDR3 totals 13 residues. This CDR3 is CASSPGQLHEQYF. In DNA form, the CDR3 reads TGTGCCAGCAGCCCGGGACAGCTACACGAGCAGTACTTC.

DNA for the CDR3: TGTGCTAGTGGTTTGACCCTTGGACCGGGACAGGCCACCTTTGAAGCTTTCTTT. Residues: CASGLTLGPGQATFEAFF. The rearrangement uses TRBV12-5 and TRBJ1-1; 8 bases match TRBD1. The CDR3 spans 18 residues. Germline trimming cut 2 bases from V and 7 bases from J; bases unmatched to any gene: 18. The V gene's germline CDR1 is LGHNT and CDR2 FRNRAP.

The V gene is TRBV10-3, the J gene TRBJ2-2; 11 bases line up with TRBD2. This CDR3 is built from 17 residues. Germline CDR1 ENHRY, CDR2 SYGVKD. The V and J ends lost 4 bases and 2 bases, in that order; junction bases with no gene match: 6. The CDR3 DNA reads as TGTGCCATCAGTGTGACTAGCGGGACAACAAACACCGGGGAGCTGTTTTTT. Encoded protein: CAISVTSGTTNTGELFF.

This chain joins TRBV9 and TRBJ2-3; D unresolved. CDR3 length: 16 residues. Germline CDR1 reads SGDLS; CDR2 reads YYNGEE. The germline V and J ends were trimmed by 0 bases and 0 bases, with 11 bases remaining between them. The CDR3, as DNA: TGTGCCAGCAGCGTAGGTAACAGTCCTAGCACAGATACGCAGTATTTT. Protein: CASSVGNSPSTDTQYF. The full variable domain, with the rest looked up from reference TRBV9 and TRBJ2-3, is DSGVTQTPKHLITATGQRVTLRCSPRSGDLSVYWYQQSLDQGLQFLIQYYNGEERAKGNILERFSAQQFPDLHSELNLSSLELGDSALYFCASSVGNSPSTDTQYFGPGTRLTVL.

The V and J genes are TRBV10-3 and TRBJ2-2, with 9 positions matching TRBD1. Trimming removed 11 bases from V and 5 bases from J; junction bases left unmatched: 6. This CDR3 comprises 13 residues. Germline CDR1 reads ENHRY; CDR2 reads SYGVKD. CDR3 sequence reads: CASHRGLTGELFF. The CDR3 DNA follows: TGTGCCTCCCACAGGGGGCTTACCGGGGAGCTGTTTTTT.

The V gene is TRBV5-6, the J gene TRBJ2-1; perhaps TRBD2 as D (5 bases). The V gene's germline CDR1 is SGHDT and CDR2 YYEEEE. V lost 2 bases, J lost 0 bases, and 9 bases lay in between. The CDR3 is 15 residues long. DNA for the CDR3: TGTGCCAGCAGCTTAGCGGTTTCCTCCTACAATGAGCAGTTCTTC. Its translation: CASSLAVSSYNEQFF. The entire variable domain, with the rest obtained from reference TRBV5-6 and TRBJ2-1, is as follows: DAGVTQSPTHLIKTRGQQVTLRCSPKSGHDTVSWYQQALGQGPQFIFQYYEEEERQRGNFPDRFSGHQFPNYSSELNVNALLLGDSALYLCASSLAVSSYNEQFFGPGTRLTVL.

This sequence joins TRBV15 and TRBJ1-5; TRBD1 aligns across 7 bases. Germline V gene lookup returns CDR1 LNHNV and CDR2 YYDKDF (reference sequence). J lost 4 bases, V lost 3 bases, and 9 bases had no gene match. The CDR3 is 16 amino acids. The CDR3 protein is CATSSAHRGPNQPQHF. CDR3 sequence (DNA): TGTGCCACCAGCAGCGCACACAGGGGCCCTAATCAGCCCCAGCATTTT.

The genes are TRBV4-2 and TRBJ1-5; a possible D gene is TRBD1 (6 bases). Trimming left V 0 bases short and J 0 bases short, with 12 bases between. Germline V gene data show CDR1 as LGHNA and CDR2 as YNFKEQ. The CDR3 loop spans 17 amino acids. The CDR3 nucleotides read TGTGCCAGCAGCCAAGAGAACACAGGGTTTAGCAATCAGCCCCAGCATTTT. As protein: CASSQENTGFSNQPQHF.

CDR3 amino acids: CASSIPRVGDTEAFF. The DNA of the CDR3 is TGTGCCAGTAGTATCCCCAGGGTAGGGGACACTGAAGCTTTCTTT. J is TRBJ1-1 and V is TRBV19, with D possibly being TRBD1 (5 bases). Trimming took off 3 bases at V and 3 bases at J, with 14 bases between the two ends. This CDR3 has 15 residues. CDR1 LNHDA and CDR2 SQIVND come from the germline V gene (reference sequence).

The rearrangement links TRBV5-4 to TRBJ2-7, with D possibly TRBD2 on 5 matching bases. Germline loops: CDR1 SGHNT, CDR2 YYREEE (reference sequence). Trimming cost V 0 bases and J 0 bases, with 16 bases left between them. The CDR3 is made up of 17 amino acids. The CDR3 reads CASSLEAAGVSSYEQYF. The CDR3 nucleotides read TGTGCCAGCAGCTTGGAGGCGGCGGGCGTGAGCTCCTACGAGCAGTACTTC.

The chain couples TRBV5-1 to TRBJ2-3; 7 bases line up with TRBD2. V lost 0 bases and J lost 1; bases outside the gene matches: 5. Germline V gene data show CDR1 as SGHRS and CDR2 as YFSETQ. The CDR3 is 16 residues long. Here the CDR3 DNA reads TGCGCCAGCAGCTTGGAACGGGGGGACGGCACAGATACGCAGTATTTT. Its protein is CASSLERGDGTDTQYF.

This chain links TRBV9 with TRBJ2-3; D might be TRBD1 (6 bases). The CDR3 has 13 residues. V gave up 3 bases and J gave up 5 bases, with 10 bases separating them. The V gene's germline CDR1 is SGDLS and CDR2 YYNGEE. The chain's CDR3 is CASSAGQLDTQYF. CDR3 nucleotide sequence: TGTGCCAGCAGCGCCGGACAGCTAGATACGCAGTATTTT.

Worth noting for this clone: A read error may produce the germline difference seen at one junction end. The rearrangement uses TRBV7-9 and TRBJ1-1, with unresolved D. The CDR3 totals 13 residues. CDR1 is SEHNR, CDR2 FQNEAQ, per germline (reference sequence). The CDR3 sequence: CSSSFEENTEAFF. The CDR3 DNA follows: TGTTCCAGCAGCTTCGAGGAGAACACTGAAGCTTTCTTT. Based on the CDR3 plus reference TRBV7-9 and TRBJ1-1, the full variable domain is DTGVSQNPRHKITKRGQNVTFRCDPISEHNRLYWYRQTLGQGPEFLTYFQNEAQLEKSRLLSDRFSAERPKGSFSTLEIQRTEQGDSAMYLCSSSFEENTEAFFGQGTRLTVV.

The CDR3 spells CASRKWDSQETQYF. The CDR3 nucleotides are TGTGCCAGCAGAAAATGGGACTCCCAAGAGACCCAGTACTTC. V is TRBV6-6 and J is TRBJ2-5; D is perhaps TRBD2 (6 bases). Trimming removed 6 bases at V and 1 base at J, with 12 bases between. Germline V lookup: CDR1 MNHNY, CDR2 SVGAGI (reference sequence). This CDR3 has 14 amino acids.

V and J are TRBV27 and TRBJ2-5; 9 nucleotides agree with TRBD2. V trimming: 3 bases; J trimming: 3 bases; junction bases outside the gene matches: 5. CDR1 is MNHEY and CDR2 is SMNVEV in the germline V gene (reference sequence). This CDR3 contains 15 residues. CDR3 in DNA: TGTGCCAGCAGTTTCCTAGCGGGGCCTGAAGAGACCCAGTACTTC. This codes for CASSFLAGPEETQYF.

The chain employs TRBV19 and TRBJ1-2; 7 bases match TRBD1. V gave up 6 bases and J gave up 5 bases; unmatched junction bases: 3. There are 12 residues in the CDR3. Germline V gene sequence: CDR1 LNHDA, CDR2 SQIVND (reference sequence). CDR3 amino acids: CASRTGEYGYTF. In DNA, the CDR3 is TGTGCCAGTAGAACAGGGGAGTATGGCTACACCTTC.

As for this clone: The conserved phenylalanine or tryptophan is not found at the CDR3 terminus, so this likely reflects a read error. The genes are TRBV10-3 and TRBJ1-2, with D perhaps TRBD1 (6 bases). The CDR3 has 12 residues. Germline lookup yields CDR1 ENHRY and CDR2 SYGVKD. Trimming took 9 bases from V and 0 from J, leaving 8 bases between them. The CDR3 sequence is CAIQGANYGYTL. The CDR3 coding sequence is TGTGCCATACAGGGAGCTAACTATGGCTACACCCTC.

V gene TRBV6-5 combines with J gene TRBJ2-6; the D is unclear. The CDR3 extends over 15 amino acids. With 2 bases removed from V and 3 bases from J, the gap between germline ends came to 8 bases. Looked up from germline, CDR1 is MNHEY and CDR2 is SVGAGI. The CDR3 DNA follows: TGTGCCAGCAGTTACCCGCCCGGTGGGGCCAACGTCCTGACTTTC. It encodes CASSYPPGGANVLTF.

Notes on this clone: Compared with germline, one end of the junction differs, possibly owing to a read error. J is TRBJ1-2 and V is TRBV7-9; TRBD1 matches at 9 bases. The CDR3 is 12 amino acids. Per germline, CDR1 SEHNR and CDR2 FQNEAQ (reference sequence). The CDR3 loop reads CSSSPGQGDYTF. CDR3 coding DNA: TGTTCCAGCAGCCCGGGACAGGGAGACTACACCTTC.

This chain connects TRBV19 to TRBJ1-1; D remains unclear. The CDR3 sequence is 11 residues long. Germline CDR1 and CDR2: LNHDA and SQIVND (reference sequence). Trimming stripped 10 bases from V and 1 base from J, with 7 bases between. CDR3 bases: TGTGCCATTCTGTGGAACACTGAAGCTTTCTTT. Translation gives CAILWNTEAFF.

V is TRBV7-3 and J is TRBJ2-5, with 8 positions matching TRBD2. The ends lost 5 bases at V and 3 bases at J; junction bases unmatched: 2. CDR1 and CDR2 (germline): SGHTA, FQGTGA. CDR3 length: 13 amino acids. The chain's CDR3 is CASSLLAEETQYF. The CDR3 nucleotides are TGTGCCAGCAGCCTACTAGCGGAAGAGACCCAGTACTTC.

V is TRBV2 and J is TRBJ2-1; TRBD2 agrees at 7 bases. The CDR3 is made up of 14 amino acids. The V and J ends lost 2 bases and 7 bases, in that order; junction bases with no gene match: 5. Germline values: CDR1 SNHLY, CDR2 FYNNEI. CDR3 in amino acids: CASSELLAENEQFF. The CDR3, as DNA: TGTGCCAGCAGTGAATTGCTAGCGGAAAATGAGCAGTTCTTC.

This sequence joins TRBV12-5 and TRBJ1-2, with D hard to call. Germline CDR1 reads LGHNT; CDR2 reads FRNRAP. Trimming removed 1 base at V and 8 bases at J, with 11 bases between. The CDR3 spans 13 residues. In DNA form, the CDR3 reads TGTGCTAGTGGTTTGGACCCGACGGGGGGCTACACCTTC. The encoded protein is CASGLDPTGGYTF.

V and J are TRBV7-2 and TRBJ2-5; TRBD2 might be the D (5 bases). V was cut by 1 base and J by 14 bases, with 11 bases left in between. The CDR3 consists of 11 residues. Germline V gene lookup returns CDR1 SGHTA and CDR2 FQGNSA. The CDR3 sequence is CASSLGTGDYF. CDR3 nucleotide sequence: TGTGCCAGCAGCTTAGGTACCGGGGATTACTTC.

The V call is TRBV5-1, the J call TRBJ2-7, with D maybe TRBD2 (6 bases). Trimming stripped 2 bases from V and 6 bases from J, with 27 bases between. CDR3 length equals 18 residues. Per the germline V gene, CDR1 is SGHRS and CDR2 is YFSETQ. This CDR3 is CASSFRLSSGGAFSEQYF. DNA for the CDR3: TGCGCCAGCAGCTTTCGACTTTCCAGTGGAGGGGCTTTCTCCGAGCAGTACTTC.